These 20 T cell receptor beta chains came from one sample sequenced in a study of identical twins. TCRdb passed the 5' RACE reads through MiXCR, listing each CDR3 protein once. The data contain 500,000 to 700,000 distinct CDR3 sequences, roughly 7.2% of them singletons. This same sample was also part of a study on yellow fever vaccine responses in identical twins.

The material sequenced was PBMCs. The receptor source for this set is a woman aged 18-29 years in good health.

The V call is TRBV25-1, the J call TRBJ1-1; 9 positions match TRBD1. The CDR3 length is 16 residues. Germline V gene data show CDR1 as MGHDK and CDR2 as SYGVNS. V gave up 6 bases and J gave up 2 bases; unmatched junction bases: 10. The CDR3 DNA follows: TGTGCCAGCAGGGCCGGGACAGGGTTTTACAACACTGAAGCTTTCTTT. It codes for CASRAGTGFYNTEAFF.

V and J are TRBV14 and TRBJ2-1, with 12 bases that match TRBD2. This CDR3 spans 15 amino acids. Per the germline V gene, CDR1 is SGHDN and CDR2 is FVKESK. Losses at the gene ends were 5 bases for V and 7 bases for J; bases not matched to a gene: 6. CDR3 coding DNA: TGTGCCAGCAGCACCGGGACTAGCGGGCCAAATGAGCAGTTCTTC. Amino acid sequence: CASSTGTSGPNEQFF.

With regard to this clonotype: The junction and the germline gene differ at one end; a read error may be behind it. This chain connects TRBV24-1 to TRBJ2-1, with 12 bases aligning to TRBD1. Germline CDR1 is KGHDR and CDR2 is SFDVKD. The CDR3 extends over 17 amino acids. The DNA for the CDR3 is TGTGTCACCAGTGCTTCCGGGACAGGGGGCGCCTACAATGAGCAGTCCTTC. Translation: CVTSASGTGGAYNEQSF.

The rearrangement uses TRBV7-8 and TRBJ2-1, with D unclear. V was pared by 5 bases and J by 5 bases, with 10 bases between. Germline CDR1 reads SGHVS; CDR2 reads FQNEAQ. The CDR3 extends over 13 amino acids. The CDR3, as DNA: TGTGCCAGCAGCCAGCGTCAGGACAATGAGCAGTTCTTC. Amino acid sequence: CASSQRQDNEQFF.

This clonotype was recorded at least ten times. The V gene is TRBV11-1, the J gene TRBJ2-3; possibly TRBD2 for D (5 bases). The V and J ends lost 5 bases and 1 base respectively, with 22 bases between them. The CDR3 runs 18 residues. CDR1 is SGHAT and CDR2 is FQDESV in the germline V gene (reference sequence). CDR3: CASSPTRPSPRGTDTQYF. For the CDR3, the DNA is TGTGCCAGCAGCCCCACTAGGCCTTCTCCTCGGGGCACAGATACGCAGTATTTT.

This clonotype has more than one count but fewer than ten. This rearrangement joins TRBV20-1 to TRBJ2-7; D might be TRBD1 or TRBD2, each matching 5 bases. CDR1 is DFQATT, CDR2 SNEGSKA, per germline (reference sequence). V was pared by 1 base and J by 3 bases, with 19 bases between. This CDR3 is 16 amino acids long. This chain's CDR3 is CSARAPLGVNIYEQYF. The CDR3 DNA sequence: TGCAGTGCTAGAGCCCCTCTGGGGGTGAACATCTACGAGCAGTACTTC.

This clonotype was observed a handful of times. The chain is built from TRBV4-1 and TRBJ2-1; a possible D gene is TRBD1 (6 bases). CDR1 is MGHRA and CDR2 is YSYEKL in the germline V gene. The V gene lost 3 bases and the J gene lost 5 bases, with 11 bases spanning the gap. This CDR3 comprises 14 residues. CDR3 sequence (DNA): TGCGCCAGCAGCCAGCTGCAGGGGAACAATGAGCAGTTCTTC. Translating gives CASSQLQGNNEQFF.

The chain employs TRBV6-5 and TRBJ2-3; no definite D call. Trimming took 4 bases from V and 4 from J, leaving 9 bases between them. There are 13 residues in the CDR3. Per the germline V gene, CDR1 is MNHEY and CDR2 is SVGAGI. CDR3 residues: CASSSFKPDTQYF. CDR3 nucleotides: TGTGCCAGCAGTTCTTTTAAACCAGATACGCAGTATTTT.

Written as DNA, the CDR3 is TGCAGTGCTAGAGAGGTGGCCTTGCTGGGTGAGCAGTACGTC. As protein: CSAREVALLGEQYV. The rearrangement uses TRBV20-1 and TRBJ2-7; no firm D call. The CDR3 loop spans 14 amino acids. Germline assignment: CDR1 DFQATT and CDR2 SNEGSKA (reference sequence). Trimming pared 0 bases from V and 7 bases from J, leaving 16 bases between.

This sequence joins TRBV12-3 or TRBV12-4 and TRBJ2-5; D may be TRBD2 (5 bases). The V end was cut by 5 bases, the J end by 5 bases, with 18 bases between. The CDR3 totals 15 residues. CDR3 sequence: CASSKRTFGLETQYF. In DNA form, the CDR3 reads TGTGCCAGCAGTAAGCGGACGTTCGGGTTGGAGACCCAGTACTTC.

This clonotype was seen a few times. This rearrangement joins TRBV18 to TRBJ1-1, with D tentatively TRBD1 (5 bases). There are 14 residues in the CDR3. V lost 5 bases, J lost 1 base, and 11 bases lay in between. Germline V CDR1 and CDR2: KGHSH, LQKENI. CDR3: CASSAGTQNTEAFF. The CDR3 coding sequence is TGTGCCAGCTCAGCCGGGACCCAGAACACTGAAGCTTTCTTT.

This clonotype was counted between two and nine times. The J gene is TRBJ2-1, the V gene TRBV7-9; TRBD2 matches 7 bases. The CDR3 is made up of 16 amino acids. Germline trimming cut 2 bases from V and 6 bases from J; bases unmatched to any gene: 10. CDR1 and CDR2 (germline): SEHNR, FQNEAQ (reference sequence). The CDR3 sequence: CASSLKSLAAVNEQFF. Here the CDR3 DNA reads TGTGCCAGCAGCTTAAAGTCCCTAGCGGCGGTCAATGAGCAGTTCTTC.

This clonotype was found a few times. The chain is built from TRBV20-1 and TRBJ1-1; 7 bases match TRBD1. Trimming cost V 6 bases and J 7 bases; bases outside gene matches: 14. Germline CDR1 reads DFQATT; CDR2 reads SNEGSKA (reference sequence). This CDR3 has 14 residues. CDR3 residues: CSALIRQGKVEAFF. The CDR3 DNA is TGCAGTGCCCTTATACGACAGGGAAAGGTTGAAGCTTTCTTT.

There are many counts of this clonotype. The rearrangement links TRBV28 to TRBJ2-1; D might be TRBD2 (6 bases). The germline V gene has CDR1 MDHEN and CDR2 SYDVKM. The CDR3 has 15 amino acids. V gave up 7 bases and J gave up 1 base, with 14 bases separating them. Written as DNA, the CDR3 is TGTGCCAGCATTTTCGGGAGTGTTTCCTACAATGAGCAGTTCTTC. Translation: CASIFGSVSYNEQFF.

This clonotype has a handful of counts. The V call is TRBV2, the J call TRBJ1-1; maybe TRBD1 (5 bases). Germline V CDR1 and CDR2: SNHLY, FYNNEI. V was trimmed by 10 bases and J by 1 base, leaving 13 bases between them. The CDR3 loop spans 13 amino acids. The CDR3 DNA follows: TGTGCCACCAACCGCAGGGAGAACACTGAAGCTTTCTTT. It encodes CATNRRENTEAFF.

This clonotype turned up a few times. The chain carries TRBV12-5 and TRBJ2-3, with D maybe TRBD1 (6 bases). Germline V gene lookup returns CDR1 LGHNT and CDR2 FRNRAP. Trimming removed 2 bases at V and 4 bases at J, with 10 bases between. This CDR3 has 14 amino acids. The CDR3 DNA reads TGTGCTAGTGGTTTGTCTCAGGGGCCAGATACGCAGTATTTT. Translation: CASGLSQGPDTQYF.

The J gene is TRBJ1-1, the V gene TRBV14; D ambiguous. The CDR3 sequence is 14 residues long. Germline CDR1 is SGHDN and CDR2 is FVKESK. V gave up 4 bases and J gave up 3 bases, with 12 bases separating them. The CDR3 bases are TGTGCCAGCAGCCGGTACCCGATGGACACTGAAGCTTTCTTT. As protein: CASSRYPMDTEAFF.

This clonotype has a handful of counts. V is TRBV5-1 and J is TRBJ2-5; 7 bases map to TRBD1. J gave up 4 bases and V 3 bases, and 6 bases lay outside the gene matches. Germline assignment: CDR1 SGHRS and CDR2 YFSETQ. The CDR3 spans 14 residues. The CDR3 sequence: CASSSYRGRETQYF. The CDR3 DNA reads TGCGCCAGCAGCTCCTACAGGGGCCGAGAGACCCAGTACTTC.

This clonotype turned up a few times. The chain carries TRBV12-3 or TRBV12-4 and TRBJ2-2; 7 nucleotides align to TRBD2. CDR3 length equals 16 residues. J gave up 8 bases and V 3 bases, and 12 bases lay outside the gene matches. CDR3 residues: CASSFEGELASGELFF. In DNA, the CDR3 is TGTGCCAGCAGTTTTGAAGGTGAACTAGCGTCAGGGGAGCTGTTTTTT.

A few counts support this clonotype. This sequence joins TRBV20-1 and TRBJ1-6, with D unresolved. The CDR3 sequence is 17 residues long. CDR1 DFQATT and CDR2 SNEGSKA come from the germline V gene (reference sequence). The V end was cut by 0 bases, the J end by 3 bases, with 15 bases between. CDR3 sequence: CSARDRQRDLYNSPLHF. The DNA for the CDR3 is TGCAGTGCTAGAGATCGCCAACGAGACCTCTATAATTCACCCCTCCACTTT.